This T cell receptor (beta chain) was obtained from a study of technical replicates of blood from several donors. Assay used: immunoSEQ multiplex PCR; TCRdb lists only in-frame clones, some missing. Of nearly 70,000 clones listed, 92% were seen once; the top ten hold about 0.4%. V lost 10 bases, J lost 7 bases, and 13 bases lay in between. This CDR3 has 11 residues. Germline loops: CDR1 MDHEN, CDR2 SYDVKM. The J gene is TRBJ1-1, the V gene TRBV28; D not resolved. The sample taken for sequencing was T cells isolated from PBMCs. This TCR was sampled from a human donor in good health. CDR3 in DNA: TGTGCCACTAGTCCCGATAGTGAAGCTTTCTTT. Translating it yields CATSPDSEAFF.